The clone carrying this T cell receptor beta chain came up a few times. The length of the CDR3 is 15 residues. Trimming took 0 bases from V and 4 from J, leaving 12 bases between them. Germline V gives CDR1 SGHTA, CDR2 FQGTGA. This sample is drawn from a study of blood T cell repertoires in COVID-19. On the study more broadly: Sources were T cells, B-cell-depleted T cells, or PBMCs; the material itself was cDNA or gDNA.

The repertoire was sequenced with immunoSEQ multiplex PCR; TCRdb's copy has only in-frame clones and lacks some. This sample has approximately 90,000 clones; 81% occur once, and the top ten carry about 4%. The sequence was collected from a man in his sixties with acute or convalescent COVID-19. The chain employs TRBV7-3 and TRBJ1-2; D unclear. Sequencing was done on a sample of peripheral blood. CDR3 nucleotide sequence: TGTGCCAGCAGCTTAACCGGCGGGGTTGGCTATGGCTACACCTTC. It codes for CASSLTGGVGYGYTF.